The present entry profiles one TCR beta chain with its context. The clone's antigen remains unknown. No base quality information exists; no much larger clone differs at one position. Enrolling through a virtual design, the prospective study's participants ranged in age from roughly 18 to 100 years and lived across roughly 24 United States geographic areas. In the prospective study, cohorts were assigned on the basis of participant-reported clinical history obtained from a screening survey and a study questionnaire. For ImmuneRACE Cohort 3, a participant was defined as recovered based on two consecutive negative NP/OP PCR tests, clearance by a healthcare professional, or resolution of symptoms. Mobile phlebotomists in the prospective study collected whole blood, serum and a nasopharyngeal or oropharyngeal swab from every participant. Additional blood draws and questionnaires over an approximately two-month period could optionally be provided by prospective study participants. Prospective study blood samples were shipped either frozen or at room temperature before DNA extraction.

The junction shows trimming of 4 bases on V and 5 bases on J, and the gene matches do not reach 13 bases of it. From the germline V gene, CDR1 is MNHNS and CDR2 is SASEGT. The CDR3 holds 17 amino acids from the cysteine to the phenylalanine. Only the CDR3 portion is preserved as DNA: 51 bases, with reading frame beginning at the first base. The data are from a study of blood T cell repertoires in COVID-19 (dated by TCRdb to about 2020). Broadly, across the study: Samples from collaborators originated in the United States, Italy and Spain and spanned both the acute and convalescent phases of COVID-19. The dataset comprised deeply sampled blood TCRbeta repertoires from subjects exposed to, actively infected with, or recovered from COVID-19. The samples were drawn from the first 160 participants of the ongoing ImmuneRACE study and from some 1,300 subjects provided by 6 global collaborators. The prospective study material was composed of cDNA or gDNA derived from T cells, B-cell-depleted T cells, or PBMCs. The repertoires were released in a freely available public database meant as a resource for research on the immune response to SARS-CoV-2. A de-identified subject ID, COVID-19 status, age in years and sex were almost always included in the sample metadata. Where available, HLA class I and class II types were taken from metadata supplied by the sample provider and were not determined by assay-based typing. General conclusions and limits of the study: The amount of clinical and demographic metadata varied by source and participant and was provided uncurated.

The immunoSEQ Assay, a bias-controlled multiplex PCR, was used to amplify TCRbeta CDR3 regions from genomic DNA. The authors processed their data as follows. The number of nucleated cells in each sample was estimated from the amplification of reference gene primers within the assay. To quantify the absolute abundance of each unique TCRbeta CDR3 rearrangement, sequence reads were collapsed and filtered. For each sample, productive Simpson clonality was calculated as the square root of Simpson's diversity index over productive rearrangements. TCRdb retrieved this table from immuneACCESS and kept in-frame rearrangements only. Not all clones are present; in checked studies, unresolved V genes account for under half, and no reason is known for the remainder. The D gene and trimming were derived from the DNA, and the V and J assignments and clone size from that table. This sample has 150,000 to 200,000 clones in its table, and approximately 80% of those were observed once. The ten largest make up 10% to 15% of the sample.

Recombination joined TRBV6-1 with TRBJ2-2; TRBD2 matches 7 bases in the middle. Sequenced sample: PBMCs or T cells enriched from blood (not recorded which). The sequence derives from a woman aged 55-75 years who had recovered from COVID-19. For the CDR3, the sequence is CASSGAQRDWVTGELFF. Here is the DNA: TGTGCCAGCAGTGGAGCCCAGCGGGACTGGGTGACCGGGGAGCTGTTTTTT.